This T cell receptor beta chain was sequenced for a study of blood T cell repertoires in COVID-19. The overall study: Acute-phase and convalescent COVID-19 samples originated in the United States, Italy and Spain. PBMCs, B-cell-depleted T cells, or T cells were the source of the cDNA or gDNA that made up the material.

Per the original methods: The authors estimated nucleated cell counts from reference gene primer amplification. Only in-frame clones appear in the TCRdb table, and some are missing; sequencing was by immunoSEQ multiplex PCR. V, J and clone size were drawn from that table, and D and trimming were deduced from the DNA. This repertoire shows about 97,000 clones, around 84% found once; its top ten account for approximately 1.8%. This CDR3 region has 13 residues. The germline CDR1 and CDR2 sequences are MNHEY and SVGAGI. J gave up 7 bases and V 6 bases, and 6 bases lay outside the gene matches. This chain connects TRBV6-5 to TRBJ1-2, with 9 nucleotides matching TRBD1. This TCR was sampled from a woman aged 70-85 years with active or convalescent COVID-19. Sample: peripheral blood. The CDR3 sequence: CASRPRQGVGYTF. CDR3 nucleotide sequence: TGTGCCAGCAGGCCAAGACAGGGGGTTGGCTACACCTTC.